This section outlines one T cell receptor beta chain sequence together with its context. There is no known antigen for this receptor. Base quality data are lacking; no much larger clone is found one base away. Here V drops 2 bases and J drops 3 bases, and the junction holds 8 bases not matched to any gene. Including the terminal cysteine and phenylalanine, the CDR3 comprises 16 residues. The sequence is cut down to CDR3 DNA, 48 bases in frame from base 1. CDR1 and CDR2 (MNHEY, SMNVEV) derive from the germline V gene (reference sequence). TCR libraries were generated with the immunoSEQ multiplex PCR assay, using TCR-beta and/or TCR-alpha/delta assays for each sample. The Illumina high-throughput platform was used to sequence the amplified TCR libraries. As for how the authors treated the data: Clustering and dimensionality reduction relied on pairwise TCRdist distances among GMM-specific receptors from T cells that were either sorted ex vivo or expanded in vitro. The score assigned to each clinical repertoire was mean NN-distance, meaning the average TCRdist to the nearest 10% of tetramer-positive reference sequences. To compute GEM TCR motif frequency, the fraction of unique TCRs matching known GEM sequences by V/J usage and CDR3 length was calculated. Active tuberculosis was classified by linear discriminant analysis with leave-one-out cross-validation, implemented in scikit-learn. TCRdb limited this immuneACCESS table to in-frame rearrangements with V and J called. A share of clones is missing; checked studies link under half to unresolved V genes, and the rest is unexplained. That table furnishes V, J and clone size, whereas the DNA furnished D and trimming. This sample comprises 47,000 or so clones, about 95% of them detected only once. The ten top clones hold more than 1.3% of the sample.

This entry belongs to a study of T cells in tuberculosis (dated by TCRdb to 2016 to 2019). Concerning the study at large: To characterize T cells specific for the mycobacterial lipid antigen glucose monomycolate (GMM), the study used CD1B tetramers together with high-throughput TCR immunosequencing. With under twelve people per group, a South African clinical cohort compared IGRA-negative adolescents, IGRA-positive adolescents with latent tuberculosis, and adults with active tuberculosis. PBMC from active tuberculosis patients were archived either before standard anti-tuberculosis treatment began or within 7 days of its start. The full study reports these points: Shorter CDR3-alpha lengths in active tuberculosis patients partly drove the smaller NN-distances, and the TCR-beta difference was not statistically significant. Compared with IGRA-negative controls, TCR-alpha repertoires from active tuberculosis had smaller mean NN-distances to GMM-specific TCRs, which suggests that these TCRs underwent clonal expansion. An accuracy of 87% (AUROC 0.85 to 0.9) was reached by a classifier using the diverse GMM-specific repertoire, compared with around 70% accuracy when GEM motif frequencies were used. Clinical samples were selected based on which cryopreserved specimens were available, and the active tuberculosis cases were adults whereas the controls were adolescents.

The time point label of this sample denotes: new active TB diagnosis, blood taken before or within 7 days of starting treatment. The active tuberculosis patients were newly diagnosed, HIV-seronegative South African adults aged 18 years or older. Confirmation of active tuberculosis was obtained by positive sputum smear microscopy and/or positive M. tuberculosis culture. Immunosequencing of unsorted cryopreserved PBMC covered, on average, around 100,000 T cells per clinical donor. This sequence was found in an adult with tuberculosis. The V gene is TRBV27 and the J gene is TRBJ2-7; 9 central nucleotides agree with TRBD2. Sequencing used PBMCs, obtained at tuberculosis diagnosis. The CDR3 sequence is CASSLGASGNLYEQYF. The bases read TGTGCCAGCAGTTTAGGGGCTAGCGGGAACCTCTACGAGCAGTACTTC.